This TCR beta chain is from a study of blood T cell repertoires in COVID-19. Study overall: Donors in the United States, Italy and Spain gave samples during acute or convalescent COVID-19. The analysed material was cDNA or gDNA that came from T cells, B-cell-depleted T cells, or PBMCs.

V shed 4 bases and J shed 4 bases, with 10 bases lying between them. Looked up from germline, CDR1 is LGHDT and CDR2 is YNNKEL (reference sequence). This CDR3 has 13 residues. Per the original methods: The assay estimated nucleated cells by amplifying reference gene primers. Assay: immunoSEQ multiplex PCR; the TCRdb copy retains only in-frame clones and omits some. D and trimming come from the DNA, and the V and J calls and clone size come from that table. Found here are nearly 15,000 clones, 70% to 90% of them singletons; the top ten hold about 9%. The chain couples TRBV3-1 (or the pseudogene TRBV3-2) to TRBJ2-5, with D perhaps TRBD2 (5 bases). The sequenced sample was peripheral blood. This sequence originates from a human donor in a cohort sampled during active COVID-19. The CDR3 coding sequence is TGTGCCAGCAGCCGCGGGCATCTAGAGACCCAGTACTTC. Translation: CASSRGHLETQYF.